The 2 T cell receptor beta chains below come from one sample, sequenced in a study of immune evolution from preneoplasia to lung adenocarcinoma (dated by TCRdb to the early 2020s). Preparation of the library involved the immunoSEQ multiplex PCR assay. TCRdb stores this immuneACCESS table with in-frame sequences only. Part of the clones is absent; in the studies checked, under half of the shortfall reflects unresolved V genes, and no reason is known for the rest. In all, the sample holds over 4,000 clones, and 74% of those were seen once. 6.5% to 8% of the sample comes from the top ten. Material: FFPE adjacent normal lung tissue. The receptors were gathered from a person in their sixties or seventies with lung adenocarcinoma.

The gene calls are TRBV28 and TRBJ2-1; 8 bases are shared with TRBD2. The CDR3 is 16 residues long. Germline V gene data show CDR1 as MDHEN and CDR2 as SYDVKM. V lost 2 bases to trimming and J lost 0 bases; unmatched junction nucleotides: 3. CDR3 sequence reads: CASSLSGGNSYNEQFF. The CDR3, as DNA: TGTGCCAGCAGTTTAAGCGGGGGAAACTCCTACAATGAGCAGTTCTTC.

This rearrangement joins TRBV30 to TRBJ2-1, with D uncertain. V dropped 3 bases and J dropped 1 base, with 4 bases sitting between them. This CDR3 region has 12 residues. CDR1 is GTSNPN, CDR2 SVGIG, per germline (reference sequence). The CDR3 protein is CAWSQSYNEQFF. CDR3 nucleotide sequence: TGTGCCTGGAGCCAGTCCTACAATGAGCAGTTCTTC.